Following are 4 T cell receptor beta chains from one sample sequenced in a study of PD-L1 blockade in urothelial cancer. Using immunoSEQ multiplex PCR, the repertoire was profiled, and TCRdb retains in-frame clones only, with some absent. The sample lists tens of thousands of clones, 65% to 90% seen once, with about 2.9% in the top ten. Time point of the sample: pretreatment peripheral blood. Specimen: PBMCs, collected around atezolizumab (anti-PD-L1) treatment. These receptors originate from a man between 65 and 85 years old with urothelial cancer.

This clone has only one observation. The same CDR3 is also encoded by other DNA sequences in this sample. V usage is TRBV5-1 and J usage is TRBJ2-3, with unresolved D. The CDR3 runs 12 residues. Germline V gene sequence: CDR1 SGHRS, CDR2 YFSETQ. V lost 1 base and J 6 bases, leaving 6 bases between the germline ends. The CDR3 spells CASSLRGDTQYF. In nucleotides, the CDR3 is TGCGCCAGCAGCTTGAGAGGTGATACGCAGTATTTT.

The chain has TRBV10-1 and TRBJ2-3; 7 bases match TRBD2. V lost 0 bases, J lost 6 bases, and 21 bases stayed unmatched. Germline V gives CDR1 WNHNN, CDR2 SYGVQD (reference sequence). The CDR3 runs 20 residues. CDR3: CASSESIRAKLADTSDTQYF. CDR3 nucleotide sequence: TGCGCCAGCAGTGAGTCGATCCGGGCGAAGCTAGCGGATACATCCGATACGCAGTATTTT.

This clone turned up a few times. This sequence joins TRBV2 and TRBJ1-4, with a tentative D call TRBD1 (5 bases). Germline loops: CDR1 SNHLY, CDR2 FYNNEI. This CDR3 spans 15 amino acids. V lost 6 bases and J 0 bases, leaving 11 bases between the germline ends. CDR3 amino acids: CASRARDSTNEKLFF. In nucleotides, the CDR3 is TGTGCCAGCAGAGCTAGGGACTCAACTAATGAAAAACTGTTTTTT.

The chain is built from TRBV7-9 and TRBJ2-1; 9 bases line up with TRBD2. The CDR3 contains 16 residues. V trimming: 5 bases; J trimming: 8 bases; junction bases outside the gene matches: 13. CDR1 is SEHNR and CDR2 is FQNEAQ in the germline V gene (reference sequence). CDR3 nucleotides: TGTGCCAGCAGCCCCACGGCGGGAGGGCCTCGAGATGAGCAGTTCTTC. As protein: CASSPTAGGPRDEQFF.